This T cell receptor beta chain was sequenced for a study of CD8+ T cells in alopecia areata. CDR1 SGHRS and CDR2 YFSETQ come from the germline V gene. Between the trimmed V and J ends, which lost 4 bases and 3 bases, there was a span of 16 bases. This CDR3 spans 16 amino acids. cDNA reverse transcribed from extracted RNA served as the sequencing template. Clones were sequenced by immunoSEQ multiplex PCR, and TCRdb holds only the in-frame ones, with some missing. Of about 200,000 clones in the sample, about three fifths are singletons; the top ten hold around 3.2%. Treatment given: oral pan-JAK inhibitor, 5-10 mg twice daily.

This clonotype was obtained from a human donor with alopecia areata. The rearrangement joins TRBV5-1 to TRBJ2-2, with D maybe TRBD1 (6 bases). The sample here was CD4+ T cells sorted from blood, taken at week 4, from a patient treated with tofacitinib. As DNA, the CDR3 is TGCGCCAGCAGCCTCATACAGGGTCAGGACACCGGGGAGCTGTTTTTT. It is translated as CASSLIQGQDTGELFF.